A single sample is the source of the 2 T cell receptor beta chains below, sequenced in a study of blood T cells in healthy people across ages. Then a second PCR, running roughly 7 to 11 cycles, was carried out with a sample-barcoded 5' primer and a J-beta primer mix. TCRdb reanalysed the 5' RACE reads using MiXCR and keeps one entry per CDR3 protein. Here the sample spans more than 650,000 distinct CDR3 sequences, approximately 21% being singletons. The sequenced sample was blood. The receptors here all came from a man aged 70-80 years in good health.

Only a few counts were recorded for this clonotype. The chain combines TRBV25-1 with TRBJ2-5, with 10 bases aligning to TRBD1. CDR3 length: 14 amino acids. V lost 4 bases to trimming and J lost 13 bases; unmatched junction nucleotides: 12. Germline V gives CDR1 MGHDK, CDR2 SYGVNS. DNA for the CDR3: TGTGCCAGCAGTGCCCCCGGGACAGGGGTGAAGCTGTACTTC. Translating it yields CASSAPGTGVKLYF.

This clonotype was detected only a few times. V and J are TRBV20-1 and TRBJ1-2, with 8 bases that match TRBD1. The trim removed 2 bases at V and 5 bases at J, leaving 7 bases unmatched. The germline V gene has CDR1 DFQATT and CDR2 SNEGSKA (reference sequence). The CDR3 spans 14 residues. In nucleotides, the CDR3 is TGCAGTGCTAGATCGGACAGGGAACGATATGGCTACACCTTC. This gives the protein CSARSDRERYGYTF.